These T cell receptor beta chains were read from a single sample in a study of vaccination and CD4 T cells after COVID-19. TCRdb used MiXCR to reprocess the PCR reads, holding one entry per CDR3 protein. The sample yields approximately 11,000 distinct CDR3 sequences, 70% seen once. For these TCRs, the target antigens are not known. The specimen was CD4+ T cells from blood, cultured in vitro. These receptors originate from a human donor who had recovered from COVID-19. Both conserved end residues are part of each CDR3. D genes are given only for firm matches. Expanded clones are given a class, and other clones once, few, many or no size at all.

. | TRBJ1-5 | TRBV20-1 | large | CSAPGGPNQPQHF | TGCAGTGCCCCGGGAGGGCCCAATCAGCCCCAGCATTTT
TRBD1 | TRBJ2-7 | TRBV15 | . | CTGTGGVDEQYF | TGTACCGGGACAGGGGGTGTCGACGAGCAGTACTTC
TRBD2 | TRBJ2-5 | TRBV6-5 | . | CASSYGLAVGWTQYF | TGTGCCAGCAGTTATGGACTAGCCGTTGGTTGGACCCAGTACTTC
. | TRBJ1-6 | TRBV6-1 | . | CASSVGQGPNSPLHF | TGTGCCAGCAGTGTTGGACAAGGTCCTAATTCACCCCTCCACTTT
. | TRBJ1-5 | TRBV20-1 | . | CSAPPGVNQPQHF | TGCAGTGCCCCCCCGGGGGTCAATCAGCCCCAGCATTTT
. | TRBJ1-1 | TRBV20-1 | . | CSARPTGNTEAFF | TGCAGTGCTAGACCAACAGGGAACACTGAAGCTTTCTTT
TRBD1 | TRBJ1-2 | TRBV6-1 | . | CASRGTGQAFYGYTF | TGTGCCAGCAGGGGAACGGGACAGGCCTTCTATGGCTACACCTTC
TRBD2 | TRBJ2-2 | TRBV20-1 | . | CSAENPGLATGELFF | TGCAGTGCTGAGAATCCGGGACTAGCGACCGGGGAGCTGTTTTTT
TRBD2 | TRBJ2-7 | TRBV7-3 | once | CASSFTSGSETEQYF | TGTGCCAGCAGCTTCACCAGCGGGAGCGAAACTGAGCAGTACTTC
. | TRBJ1-2 | TRBV20-1 | . | CSAIWGKFDDGYTF | TGCAGTGCTATATGGGGAAAGTTCGATGATGGCTACACCTTC
. | TRBJ2-7 | TRBV9 | few | CASSANEGYEQYF | TGTGCCAGCAGCGCCAACGAAGGATACGAGCAGTACTTC
. | TRBJ2-7 | TRBV7-6 | . | CASSLRTAYEQYF | TGTGCCAGCAGCTTAAGGACAGCCTACGAGCAGTACTTC
. | TRBJ2-7 | TRBV6-1 | . | CASGNREGYEQYF | TGTGCCAGCGGTAACAGGGAAGGCTACGAGCAGTACTTC
. | TRBJ1-2 | TRBV20-1 | few | CSARARTADGYTF | TGCAGTGCTAGAGCCCGGACAGCGGACGGCTACACCTTC
. | TRBJ1-5 | TRBV27 | . | CASSSLGTPHQPQHF | TGTGCCAGCAGTTCCCTAGGGACGCCCCATCAGCCCCAGCATTTT
. | TRBJ2-5 | TRBV6-5 | . | CASSSNYQETQYF | TGTGCCAGCAGTTCCAACTACCAAGAGACCCAGTACTTC